These 7 T cell receptor beta chains came from one sample sequenced in a study of CXCR4 blockade with PD-1 therapy in pancreatic cancer. The data were produced by immunoSEQ multiplex PCR, yet TCRdb's version contains in-frame clones alone and is incomplete. The repertoire holds several thousand clones, with 55% as singletons. Specimen: tumor tissue. These receptors all stem from a human donor with pancreatic ductal adenocarcinoma.

This clone appeared a few times. At one boundary the junction diverges from the germline segment, which might be a read error. This chain joins TRBV11-3 and TRBJ2-7; the match to TRBD2 covers 14 bases. The V gene's germline CDR1 is SGHNT and CDR2 YENEEA. The CDR3 runs 15 residues. CDR3 protein: CASSQRLAGGYEQYF. The CDR3 bases are TGTGCTAGCAGCCAGCGACTAGCGGGAGGGTACGAGCAGTACTTC. The variable domain in full, with the rest retrieved from reference TRBV11-3 and TRBJ2-7, is EAGVVQSPRYKIIEKKQPVAFWCNPISGHNTLYWYLQNLGQGPELLIRYENEEAVDDSQLPKDRFSAERLKGVDSTLKIQPAELGDSAVYLCASSQRLAGGYEQYFGPGTRLTVT.

This clone was counted a few times. The chain has TRBV15 and TRBJ1-2, with TRBD1 as a possible D gene (5 bases). Germline V gives CDR1 LNHNV, CDR2 YYDKDF (reference sequence). The CDR3 has 16 amino acids. V was trimmed by 5 bases and J by 6 bases, leaving 22 bases between them. The CDR3 loop is CATSSRRMQGRDGYTF. Here the CDR3 DNA reads TGTGCCACCAGCTCCAGAAGGATGCAGGGTCGGGATGGCTACACCTTC. The whole variable domain, filled in from reference TRBV15 and TRBJ1-2, reads DAMVIQNPRYQVTQFGKPVTLSCSQTLNHNVMYWYQQKSSQAPKLLFHYYDKDFNNEADTPDNFQSRRPNTSFCFLDIRSPGLGDTAMYLCATSSRRMQGRDGYTFGSGTRLTVV.

This sequence joins TRBV28 and TRBJ1-3; D gene uncertain. This CDR3 comprises 15 residues. CDR1 is MDHEN, CDR2 SYDVKM, per germline. The V and J ends lost 5 bases and 4 bases respectively, with 15 bases between them. The DNA of the CDR3 is TGTGCCAGCAGTGCTCCCGGGGTACGGGGAAACACCATATATTTT. It is translated as CASSAPGVRGNTIYF. Variable domain in full (rest from reference TRBV28 and TRBJ1-3): DVKVTQSSRYLVKRTGEKVFLECVQDMDHENMFWYRQDPGLGLRLIYFSYDVKMKEKGDIPEGYSVSREKKERFSLILESASTNQTSMYLCASSAPGVRGNTIYFGEGSWLTVV.

Only a few counts were recorded for this clone. V is TRBV7-6 and J is TRBJ2-5, with 7 bases identical to TRBD1. The CDR3 contains 14 residues. With V trimmed by 5 bases and J by 3 bases, 6 bases remained unmatched. Germline V gene sequence: CDR1 SGHVS, CDR2 FNYEAQ. The CDR3 loop is CASSARTGEETQYF. The CDR3 nucleotides are TGTGCCAGCAGCGCGCGGACAGGAGAAGAGACCCAGTACTTC.

The gene calls are TRBV18 and TRBJ2-1; possibly TRBD2 for D (6 bases). Germline V gene sequence: CDR1 KGHSH, CDR2 LQKENI. The CDR3 totals 15 residues. The germline V and J ends were trimmed by 1 base and 9 bases, with 16 bases remaining between them. The CDR3: CASSPRPGQEGEQFF. The CDR3 DNA reads as TGTGCCAGCTCACCACGCCCGGGCCAGGAGGGTGAGCAGTTCTTC.

The gene calls are TRBV18 and TRBJ1-4; D gene ambiguous. Trimming shortened V by 2 bases and J by 5 bases, and 9 bases separated the two germline ends. The CDR3 runs to 14 residues. CDR1 is KGHSH and CDR2 is LQKENI in the germline V gene. The CDR3 DNA reads as TGTGCCAGCTCACCAATGGGCCTAAATGAAAAACTGTTTTTT. This gives the protein CASSPMGLNEKLFF.

This clone was recorded a few times. The rearrangement links TRBV28 to TRBJ2-7, with 9 bases aligning to TRBD2. Trimming took 8 bases from V and 0 from J; bases not matched to a gene: 2. The CDR3 spans 13 residues. CDR1 is MDHEN and CDR2 is SYDVKM in the germline V gene. CDR3 protein: CASEAGGSYEQYF. The DNA for the CDR3 is TGTGCCAGCGAAGCGGGAGGCTCCTACGAGCAGTACTTC. Full variable domain (missing parts from reference TRBV28 and TRBJ2-7): DVKVTQSSRYLVKRTGEKVFLECVQDMDHENMFWYRQDPGLGLRLIYFSYDVKMKEKGDIPEGYSVSREKKERFSLILESASTNQTSMYLCASEAGGSYEQYFGPGTRLTVT.